This T cell receptor (beta chain) was recovered during a study of cytomegalovirus exposure and HLA in healthy donors. PCR primers comprised 60 Vbeta and 13 Jbeta primers. Repertoires were generated with immunoSEQ multiplex PCR, while TCRdb's copy carries only in-frame clones and drops some. The repertoire includes some 120,000 clones, 75% to 80% of them detected once, and roughly 5.9% sits in the top ten. This sequence originates from a woman in her forties in good health and CMV-seronegative. The sequenced sample was PBMCs.

CDR3 in amino acids: CASSLPGQKGYTF. CDR3 DNA sequence: TGTGCCAGCAGTCTGCCGGGACAGAAAGGCTACACCTTC. The gene calls are TRBV28 and TRBJ1-2, with 7 bases that match TRBD1. The V segment lost 5 bases and the J segment 8 bases; nucleotides outside the gene matches: 8. The CDR3 spans 13 residues. Germline CDR1 MDHEN, CDR2 SYDVKM.